This passage covers 24 T cell receptor beta chains from one sample sequenced in a study of T-cell reconstitution after alpha-beta-depleted transplantation in children. Molecular barcoding with unique molecular identifiers was used for the TCRbeta library. A single record per CDR3 protein comes from TCRdb applying MiXCR to the PCR reads. The table records about 1,000,000 distinct CDR3 sequences, under 30% of them present only once. Sequences were derived from PBMCs, mostly from graft donor cells, sampled 360 days after TCRalphabeta/CD19-depleted stem cell transplant. These receptors were obtained from a boy younger than two who had a stem cell transplant for SCID, so the T cells may come from the graft donor.

The V call is TRBV6-1, the J call TRBJ2-5; D possibly corresponds to TRBD1 (6 bases). The length of the CDR3 is 14 residues. V lost 6 bases and J lost 5, with 16 bases in between. Looked up from germline, CDR1 is MNHNS and CDR2 is SASEGT. The CDR3 sequence: CASRLQGFFETQYF. CDR3 nucleotide sequence: TGTGCCAGCAGACTACAGGGTTTCTTTGAGACCCAGTACTTC.

This clonotype was seen a few times. This chain joins TRBV5-1 and TRBJ1-5, with D perhaps matching TRBD1 (5 bases). The CDR3 consists of 13 residues. CDR1 SGHRS and CDR2 YFSETQ come from the germline V gene. Trimming took 4 bases from V and 3 from J, leaving 8 bases between them. CDR3 in DNA: TGCGCCAGCAGCGCGGACAACAATCAGCCCCAGCATTTT. It yields the protein CASSADNNQPQHF.

This clonotype was detected ten times or more. The chain employs TRBV28 and TRBJ2-4; maybe TRBD2 (6 bases). V was trimmed by 3 bases and J by 0 bases, leaving 15 bases between them. This CDR3 contains 17 residues. In germline, CDR1 is MDHEN, CDR2 SYDVKM. The chain's CDR3 is CASSFSAGKLAKNIQYF. The CDR3 bases are TGTGCCAGCAGTTTCTCGGCGGGGAAACTAGCCAAAAACATTCAGTACTTC.

The sample holds a few counts of this clonotype. This chain uses TRBV7-8 with TRBJ2-5; the D gene is possibly TRBD1 (5 bases). The CDR3 runs 15 residues. The germline V gene has CDR1 SGHVS and CDR2 FQNEAQ. V lost 1 base to trimming and J lost 1 base, with 10 bases between them. Here the CDR3 reads CASSLGYDSQETQYF. CDR3 DNA sequence: TGTGCCAGCAGCTTAGGTTATGACAGCCAAGAGACCCAGTACTTC.

The chain combines TRBV20-1 with TRBJ2-1; weak D call: TRBD2 (6 bases). Germline values: CDR1 DFQATT, CDR2 SNEGSKA (reference sequence). Trimming removed 1 base from V and 5 bases from J, with 12 bases in between. This CDR3 comprises 14 residues. The CDR3 loop is CSARAGTGNNEQFF. The CDR3 bases are TGCAGTGCTAGAGCCGGGACTGGTAACAATGAGCAGTTCTTC.

This rearrangement joins TRBV5-1 to TRBJ2-5, with 10 bases fitting TRBD1. J lost 3 bases, V lost 4 bases, and 3 bases had no gene match. Germline V CDR1 and CDR2: SGHRS, YFSETQ. The CDR3 loop spans 14 amino acids. CDR3 residues: CASSRDRGKETQYF. In DNA, the CDR3 is TGCGCCAGCAGCCGGGACAGGGGTAAAGAGACCCAGTACTTC. Combining the CDR3 with reference TRBV5-1 and TRBJ2-5 gives the whole variable domain KAGVTQTPRYLIKTRGQQVTLSCSPISGHRSVSWYQQTPGQGLQFLFEYFSETQRNKGNFPGRFSGRQFSNSRSEMNVSTLELGDSALYLCASSRDRGKETQYFGPGTRLLVL.

This rearrangement joins TRBV20-1 to TRBJ2-7, with D tentatively TRBD1 (6 bases). The CDR3 length is 14 residues. Per the germline V gene, CDR1 is DFQATT and CDR2 is SNEGSKA (reference sequence). Trimming took off 3 bases at V and 1 base at J, with 13 bases between the two ends. The DNA of the CDR3 is TGCAGTGCTAGCTCCAGGGGCTGGTCCTACGAGCAGTACTTC. Its translation is CSASSRGWSYEQYF.

This sequence joins TRBV19 and TRBJ2-1; D may match TRBD1 or TRBD2 (5 bases each). Trimming cost V 3 bases and J 1 base, with 10 bases left between them. This CDR3 comprises 15 residues. The V gene's germline CDR1 is LNHDA and CDR2 SQIVND (reference sequence). Written as DNA, the CDR3 is TGTGCCAGTAGTATTGGGGGACCATCCTACAATGAGCAGTTCTTC. Its protein product is CASSIGGPSYNEQFF.

The J gene is TRBJ2-2, the V gene TRBV4-3, with TRBD1 as a possible D gene (5 bases). Trimming shortened V by 1 base and J by 6 bases, and 12 bases separated the two germline ends. CDR1 is LGHNA, CDR2 YSLEER, per germline. This CDR3 is 15 amino acids long. As DNA, the CDR3 is TGCGCCAGCAGCCAAGGAATAGTAGGGGCCGGGGAGCTGTTTTTT. Amino acids: CASSQGIVGAGELFF.

The sample holds a few counts of this clonotype. V usage is TRBV9 and J usage is TRBJ2-7; possibly TRBD1 for D (5 bases). Germline CDR1 SGDLS, CDR2 YYNGEE. V shed 3 bases and J shed 1 base, with 14 bases lying between them. The CDR3 runs 15 residues. The CDR3 loop is CASSGGDFRSYEQYF. The CDR3 region has the DNA TGTGCCAGCAGCGGGGGCGACTTTCGTTCCTACGAGCAGTACTTC.

V is TRBV5-5 and J is TRBJ2-2; D is ambiguous. V was trimmed by 0 bases and J by 4 bases, leaving 7 bases between them. The germline gives CDR1 SGHKS, CDR2 YYEKEE (reference sequence). CDR3 size: 14 residues. This CDR3 is CASSLVTVTGELFF. The DNA for the CDR3 is TGTGCCAGCAGCTTGGTGACGGTCACCGGGGAGCTGTTTTTT. Looking up the rest from reference TRBV5-5 and TRBJ2-2 gives the full variable domain: DAGVTQSPTHLIKTRGQQVTLRCSPISGHKSVSWYQQVLGQGPQFIFQYYEKEERGRGNFPDRFSARQFPNYSSELNVNALLLGDSALYLCASSLVTVTGELFFGEGSRLTVL.

This clonotype was seen repeatedly, ten times or more. The genes are TRBV12-3 or TRBV12-4 and TRBJ2-7, with no clear D. Trimming took off 4 bases at V and 7 bases at J, with 14 bases between the two ends. The CDR3 sequence is 13 residues long. The CDR3 sequence is CASSSFTALEQYF. The CDR3 bases are TGTGCCAGCAGTTCCTTTACCGCCCTGGAGCAGTACTTC.

This clonotype was counted only a few times. This chain links TRBV5-1 with TRBJ2-1; no clear D. The CDR3 consists of 17 residues. The V end was cut by 1 base, the J end by 0 bases, with 14 bases between. The germline gives CDR1 SGHRS, CDR2 YFSETQ. CDR3 amino acids: CASSLIGSAYSYNEQFF. CDR3 in DNA: TGCGCCAGCAGCTTGATTGGGTCAGCATACTCCTACAATGAGCAGTTCTTC.

This clonotype was observed a handful of times. The V call is TRBV5-1, the J call TRBJ2-7; tentative D call: TRBD1 (6 bases). Germline-derived CDR1 and CDR2 are SGHRS and YFSETQ. This CDR3 is built from 15 residues. Trimming stripped 0 bases from V and 1 base from J, with 11 bases between. CDR3 sequence reads: CASSLGDTQSYEQYF. CDR3 nucleotides: TGCGCCAGCAGCTTGGGGGACACCCAATCCTACGAGCAGTACTTC.

The chain recombines TRBV18 with TRBJ2-7; 9 bases fit TRBD1. From germline, CDR1 is KGHSH and CDR2 LQKENI. The CDR3 loop spans 18 amino acids. V lost 3 bases to trimming and J lost 2 bases; unmatched junction nucleotides: 14. DNA for the CDR3: TGTGCCAGCTCACCCGACCGGGACAGGGCCTTTGCTCCCTACGAGCAGTACTTC. This codes for CASSPDRDRAFAPYEQYF.

The chain has TRBV9 and TRBJ2-3; D is unresolved. CDR1 SGDLS and CDR2 YYNGEE come from the germline V gene. Deletions cut 3 bases from V and 2 bases from J, with 13 bases between. This CDR3 has 15 amino acids. The CDR3 nucleotides read TGTGCCAGCAGCGCTAACACCTATCCCACAGATACGCAGTATTTT. Amino acid sequence: CASSANTYPTDTQYF.

The sample holds a few counts of this clonotype. The chain carries TRBV20-1 and TRBJ2-1, with 7 nucleotides matching TRBD1. Germline V gene lookup returns CDR1 DFQATT and CDR2 SNEGSKA (reference sequence). The trim removed 6 bases at V and 6 bases at J, leaving 11 bases unmatched. This CDR3 is 14 amino acids long. The CDR3 protein is CSAEDRARGNEQFF. Written as DNA, the CDR3 is TGCAGTGCAGAAGACAGGGCCAGAGGCAATGAGCAGTTCTTC.

This clonotype was seen a few times. The J gene is TRBJ2-2, the V gene TRBV27; tentatively, D is TRBD2 (6 bases). Trimming left V 3 bases short and J 6 bases short, with 20 bases between. The CDR3 extends over 17 amino acids. Germline V gives CDR1 MNHEY, CDR2 SMNVEV (reference sequence). The CDR3 loop reads CASSFLGPGTYAGELFF. The CDR3 DNA reads as TGTGCCAGCAGTTTTCTGGGTCCGGGGACTTACGCCGGGGAGCTGTTTTTT.

This clonotype was seen more than once but under ten times. This chain links TRBV6-5 with TRBJ2-7; 8 bases map to TRBD2. CDR3 size: 17 residues. Germline assignment: CDR1 MNHEY and CDR2 SVGAGI. The junction had 8 bases not matched to a gene; V was cut back by 0 bases and J by 1 base. For the CDR3, the DNA is TGTGCCAGCAGTTACTCGATGGCTAGCGGGCCATCCTACGAGCAGTACTTC. Translated, it gives CASSYSMASGPSYEQYF.

This clonotype has ten or more counts. This rearrangement joins TRBV5-5 to TRBJ2-1; 9 nucleotides align to TRBD1. Losses at the gene ends were 4 bases for V and 2 bases for J; bases not matched to a gene: 7. The CDR3 loop spans 16 amino acids. Germline values: CDR1 SGHKS, CDR2 YYEKEE (reference sequence). The CDR3 bases are TGTGCCAGCAGCCTCTACAGGGGGCCTGCCTACAATGAGCAGTTCTTC. Encoded protein: CASSLYRGPAYNEQFF.

The V and J genes are TRBV11-2 and TRBJ2-3; D is unclear. V shed 3 bases and J shed 2 bases, with 6 bases lying between them. Germline V gene sequence: CDR1 SGHAT, CDR2 FQNNGV. The CDR3 is 13 residues long. The CDR3 loop reads CASSFSITDTQYF. The CDR3 DNA reads as TGTGCCAGCAGCTTCAGTATCACAGATACGCAGTATTTT.

This clonotype was recorded a few times. The chain joins TRBV12-3 or TRBV12-4 to TRBJ2-3; tentative D call: TRBD1 (6 bases). The CDR3 is 15 residues long. V lost 3 bases and J lost 4, with 14 bases in between. The CDR3 is CASSLTRGYADTQYF. In nucleotides, the CDR3 is TGTGCCAGCAGTTTGACCAGGGGTTACGCAGATACGCAGTATTTT.

This chain links TRBV20-1 with TRBJ1-5; D possibly corresponds to TRBD1 (5 bases). The CDR3 is 14 amino acids. Trimming took 6 bases from V and 6 from J, leaving 18 bases between them. Germline loops: CDR1 DFQATT, CDR2 SNEGSKA (reference sequence). The CDR3: CSAPGPRRGQPQHF. In nucleotides, the CDR3 is TGCAGTGCCCCCGGGCCTCGGAGGGGTCAGCCCCAGCATTTT.

This chain uses TRBV4-1 with TRBJ2-3; possible D gene TRBD2, 6 bases. CDR1 and CDR2 (germline): MGHRA, YSYEKL. V was clipped by 0 bases and J by 2 bases, with 18 bases between them. The CDR3 contains 18 residues. The DNA for the CDR3 is TGCGCCAGCAGCCAAGAAGATCTGGTTGAGGACTACACAGATACGCAGTATTTT. The encoded protein is CASSQEDLVEDYTDTQYF.